This T cell receptor (beta chain) was obtained from a study of blood T cell repertoires in COVID-19. Study details: Samples of COVID-19 (acute and convalescent) were obtained from the United States, Italy and Spain.

The CDR3 length is 15 residues. CDR1 SGHVS and CDR2 FQNEAQ come from the germline V gene. Trimming cost V 0 bases and J 9 bases; bases outside gene matches: 8. Original handling: Amplification of reference gene primers was used by the study to estimate nucleated cell counts. The method was immunoSEQ multiplex PCR; TCRdb's version includes in-frame clones alone and lacks a portion of them. The DNA was the basis for D and trimming; V, J and clone size are from that table. Here the sample spans hundreds of thousands of clones, over 85% being singletons. Sequences were obtained from peripheral blood. This clonotype was obtained from a man in his late teens or twenties with COVID-19, enrolled during active disease. V usage is TRBV7-8 and J usage is TRBJ1-5, with TRBD1 matching over 7 bases. The CDR3 sequence: CASSLAQTGNGPQHF. CDR3 nucleotide sequence: TGTGCCAGCAGCTTAGCCCAGACAGGGAATGGGCCCCAGCATTTT.